The 29 T cell receptor beta chains given below trace back to one sample, sequenced in a study of Ad26.COV2.S vaccination and SARS-CoV-2 variants. TCRdb's copy holds only in-frame clones and misses some; the assay was immunoSEQ multiplex PCR. The table has fewer than 400,000 clones, about 85% seen once. Sample treatment: roughly 20 received Ad26.COV2.S at low or high dose, single or two shots; about five received placebo; per-sample allocation not given. The samples were gathered on day 63 after the first injection of vaccine or placebo. The source was peripheral blood, collected in a trial of Ad26.COV2.S vaccine versus placebo. Every receptor here comes from a person aged 18-60 years who received the Ad26.COV2.S COVID-19 vaccine or a placebo.

The V call is TRBV19, the J call TRBJ2-1; D is ambiguous. The CDR3 is 13 amino acids. V lost 4 bases and J lost 5, with 9 bases in between. Germline V gene data show CDR1 as LNHDA and CDR2 as SQIVND (reference sequence). The CDR3 sequence: CASSTDGNNEQFF. The CDR3 DNA reads TGTGCCAGTAGTACGGACGGTAACAATGAGCAGTTCTTC.

This clone was detected once. The chain links TRBV3-1 (or the pseudogene TRBV3-2) to TRBJ1-3; the D gene is possibly TRBD1 (5 bases). Between the trimmed V and J ends, which lost 1 base and 0 bases, there was a span of 10 bases. Germline lookup yields CDR1 LGHDT and CDR2 YNNKEL (reference sequence). The CDR3 is 16 residues long. The DNA of the CDR3 is TGTGCCAGCAGCCAAGGACGAGGGGCCTCTGGAAACACCATATATTTT. The encoded protein is CASSQGRGASGNTIYF.

V gene TRBV19 combines with J gene TRBJ2-7, with 7 bases matching TRBD1. After removal of 6 bases from V and 6 bases from J, the junction contained 14 bases not matched to a gene. This CDR3 region has 15 residues. Germline V lookup: CDR1 LNHDA, CDR2 SQIVND (reference sequence). CDR3 protein: CASSAVSGQVREQYF. CDR3 in DNA: TGTGCCAGTAGCGCGGTCAGTGGACAGGTCCGCGAGCAGTACTTC.

This clone has only one observation. The chain uses TRBV5-1 and TRBJ1-2; TRBD1 matches 10 bases. The CDR3 is 14 residues long. Germline CDR1 and CDR2: SGHRS and YFSETQ. J gave up 8 bases and V 3 bases, and 7 bases lay outside the gene matches. The CDR3 DNA sequence: TGCGCCAGCAGCTCCGGGACAGGGGAGGGCGGCTACACCTTC. It specifies CASSSGTGEGGYTF.

The chain employs TRBV4-1 and TRBJ1-2; D gene uncertain. V was clipped by 1 base and J by 6 bases, with 12 bases between them. The germline V gene encodes CDR1 MGHRA and CDR2 YSYEKL. The CDR3 spans 14 residues. The CDR3 reads CASSQGSRVDGYTF. The CDR3 DNA reads TGCGCCAGCAGCCAAGGCTCTAGGGTGGATGGCTACACCTTC.

The chain joins TRBV11-1 to TRBJ2-5; TRBD2 aligns across 7 bases. The germline CDR1 and CDR2 sequences are SGHAT and FQDESV (reference sequence). CDR3 size: 15 residues. V dropped 6 bases and J dropped 5; count of bases not matched to a gene: 12. CDR3 bases: TGTGCCAGCAGTCGCAGCGGGAAGTATGGGGAGACCCAGTACTTC. Its translation is CASSRSGKYGETQYF.

V and J are TRBV11-3 and TRBJ2-2, with D possibly being TRBD2 (5 bases). Germline V CDR1 and CDR2: SGHNT, YENEEA. This CDR3 comprises 13 residues. V was clipped by 5 bases and J by 7 bases, with 11 bases between them. In nucleotides, the CDR3 is TGTGCCAGCAGCGAGGACTCGGTCGGGGAGCTGTTTTTT. The encoded protein is CASSEDSVGELFF. The full variable domain, its missing parts supplied by reference TRBV11-3 and TRBJ2-2, is EAGVVQSPRYKIIEKKQPVAFWCNPISGHNTLYWYLQNLGQGPELLIRYENEEAVDDSQLPKDRFSAERLKGVDSTLKIQPAELGDSAVYLCASSEDSVGELFFGEGSRLTVL.

The gene calls are TRBV18 and TRBJ1-1; D remains ambiguous. V was cut by 1 base and J by 10 bases, with 7 bases left in between. Germline V gives CDR1 KGHSH, CDR2 LQKENI. The CDR3 contains 11 residues. In nucleotides, the CDR3 is TGTGCCAGCTCACCACAGGATCGAGCTTTCTTT. Amino acids: CASSPQDRAFF.

V and J are TRBV14 and TRBJ1-1; D unclear. There are 15 residues in the CDR3. Trimming removed 1 base at V and 2 bases at J, with 11 bases between. The germline CDR1 and CDR2 sequences are SGHDN and FVKESK. The chain's CDR3 is CASSQGRGINTEAFF. The CDR3 DNA reads as TGTGCCAGCAGCCAAGGTCGGGGAATAAACACTGAAGCTTTCTTT.

The CDR3 sequence: CASSRKGALNREQYF. The CDR3 region has the DNA TGTGCCAGCAGCCGAAAGGGGGCGCTAAACCGCGAGCAGTACTTC. The genes are TRBV3-1 (or the pseudogene TRBV3-2) and TRBJ2-7; 7 positions match TRBD1. The CDR3 is made up of 15 amino acids. Germline CDR1 reads LGHDT; CDR2 reads YNNKEL (reference sequence). With V trimmed by 4 bases and J by 6 bases, 12 bases remained unmatched.

This clone was detected only once. The chain uses TRBV12-5 and TRBJ2-1, with 9 bases fitting TRBD2. This CDR3 contains 16 residues. The V gene's germline CDR1 is LGHNT and CDR2 FRNRAP. The junction had 7 bases not matched to a gene; V was cut back by 3 bases and J by 4 bases. The CDR3 protein is CASGFFGTSRYNEQFF. CDR3 in DNA: TGTGCTAGTGGTTTTTTCGGGACTAGCCGGTACAATGAGCAGTTCTTC.

The genes are TRBV2 and TRBJ1-3; D ambiguous. Germline CDR1 SNHLY, CDR2 FYNNEI. V lost 7 bases to trimming and J lost 4 bases, with 5 bases between them. The CDR3 spans 11 residues. The CDR3 sequence is CASIAGNTIYF. In nucleotides, the CDR3 is TGTGCCAGCATCGCCGGAAACACCATATATTTT.

The chain carries TRBV27 and TRBJ1-2, with 10 bases lining up with TRBD1. The CDR3 is 15 residues long. Trimming at V came to 8 bases and at J to 1 base, leaving 7 bases not matched to a gene. Germline CDR1 reads MNHEY; CDR2 reads SMNVEV (reference sequence). The CDR3 reads CASGYRDRGNYGYTF. CDR3 bases: TGTGCCAGCGGATACCGGGACAGGGGTAACTATGGCTACACCTTC.

The chain carries TRBV3-1 (or the pseudogene TRBV3-2) and TRBJ1-1, with 11 bases lining up with TRBD1. With 4 bases clipped from V and 2 bases from J, the junction kept 9 bases outside the gene matches. CDR1 and CDR2 (germline): LGHDT, YNNKEL (reference sequence). The CDR3 covers 17 residues. The CDR3 DNA is TGTGCCAGCAGCCCGCGGGACAGGGGGTTAGGCAACACTGAAGCTTTCTTT. Translating it yields CASSPRDRGLGNTEAFF.

The genes are TRBV9 and TRBJ2-7, with a possible D match to TRBD1 (5 bases). The CDR3 covers 13 residues. Trimming left V 4 bases short and J 0 bases short, with 8 bases between. Germline V gene sequence: CDR1 SGDLS, CDR2 YYNGEE. CDR3: CASSTRDSYEQYF. For the CDR3, the DNA is TGTGCCAGCAGCACCAGGGACTCCTACGAGCAGTACTTC.

This sequence joins TRBV2 and TRBJ1-2; tentatively, D is TRBD1 (5 bases). Germline assignment: CDR1 SNHLY and CDR2 FYNNEI. The V gene lost 7 bases and the J gene lost 6 bases, with 21 bases spanning the gap. The CDR3 is 15 amino acids. CDR3 in DNA: TGTGCCAGCATTGCTGACAGTGCCTTTTCTGATGGCTACACCTTC. It codes for CASIADSAFSDGYTF.

The genes are TRBV4-1 and TRBJ2-7, with 9 nucleotides matching TRBD2. J lost 4 bases, V lost 0 bases, and 13 bases had no gene match. CDR1 and CDR2 (germline): MGHRA, YSYEKL. The CDR3 is made up of 18 amino acids. CDR3: CASSQDWGGGATGYEQYF. CDR3 nucleotides: TGCGCCAGCAGCCAAGATTGGGGCGGGGGGGCCACAGGGTACGAGCAGTACTTC.

V usage is TRBV2 and J usage is TRBJ1-2, with 10 bases fitting TRBD1. The CDR3 covers 13 residues. The germline gives CDR1 SNHLY, CDR2 FYNNEI. The junction had 4 bases not matched to a gene; V was cut back by 6 bases and J by 6 bases. CDR3 DNA sequence: TGTGCCAGCAGCCAAGGGACAGGGGATGGCTACACCTTC. Its protein product is CASSQGTGDGYTF.

The V call is TRBV11-2, the J call TRBJ1-2; no clear D. V lost 1 base to trimming and J lost 2 bases, with 11 bases between them. The CDR3 is 15 residues long. In germline, CDR1 is SGHAT, CDR2 FQNNGV. The CDR3 reads CASSLGFPANYGYTF. Here the CDR3 DNA reads TGTGCCAGCAGCTTAGGTTTCCCAGCCAACTATGGCTACACCTTC.

The genes are TRBV2 and TRBJ1-5; TRBD1 is a possible D gene (5 bases). Trimming left V 6 bases short and J 1 base short, with 7 bases between. The CDR3 has 13 amino acids. Germline CDR1 is SNHLY and CDR2 is FYNNEI. CDR3 in amino acids: CASSWDSNQPQHF. CDR3 bases: TGTGCCAGCAGCTGGGACAGCAATCAGCCCCAGCATTTT.

V and J are TRBV19 and TRBJ2-3; a weak D match, TRBD2 (7 bases). This CDR3 has 16 amino acids. Germline V gene sequence: CDR1 LNHDA, CDR2 SQIVND (reference sequence). V was clipped by 3 bases and J by 3 bases, with 16 bases between them. CDR3 nucleotides: TGTGCCAGTAGTATCTGGGGGGGGGCCGGGACAGATACGCAGTATTTT. Its protein product is CASSIWGGAGTDTQYF. The variable domain in full, with the rest retrieved from reference TRBV19 and TRBJ2-3, is DGGITQSPKYLFRKEGQNVTLSCEQNLNHDAMYWYRQDPGQGLRLIYYSQIVNDFQKGDIAEGYSVSREKKESFPLTVTSAQKNPTAFYLCASSIWGGAGTDTQYFGPGTRLTVL.

The J gene is TRBJ1-6, the V gene TRBV4-3; D possibly corresponds to TRBD1 (5 bases). The CDR3 is made up of 16 amino acids. The ends were cut back, 1 base at V and 7 bases at J, with 14 bases in the middle. Germline V gives CDR1 LGHNA, CDR2 YSLEER. The CDR3 reads CASSQVSGTLNSPLHF. Written as DNA, the CDR3 is TGCGCCAGCAGCCAAGTGTCAGGGACCCTCAATTCACCCCTCCACTTT.

This sequence joins TRBV12-5 and TRBJ2-1; 10 nucleotides line up with TRBD2. The V gene's germline CDR1 is LGHNT and CDR2 FRNRAP. CDR3 length equals 17 residues. The V segment lost 0 bases and the J segment 5 bases; nucleotides outside the gene matches: 7. For the CDR3, the DNA is TGTGCTAGTGGTTTGGTTGGTAGCGGGGGGCTCGACAATGAGCAGTTCTTC. This sequence encodes CASGLVGSGGLDNEQFF. The full variable domain, with the rest looked up from reference TRBV12-5 and TRBJ2-1, is DARVTQTPRHKVTEMGQEVTMRCQPILGHNTVFWYRQTMMQGLELLAYFRNRAPLDDSGMPKDRFSAEMPDATLATLKIQPSEPRDSAVYFCASGLVGSGGLDNEQFFGPGTRLTVL.

V usage is TRBV3-1 (or the pseudogene TRBV3-2) and J usage is TRBJ1-1; 7 positions agree with TRBD1. The CDR3 is 14 amino acids. Germline V lookup: CDR1 LGHDT, CDR2 YNNKEL (reference sequence). The V gene end was trimmed by 4 bases and the J gene end by 0 bases; junction bases not matched to a gene: 2. The CDR3 DNA follows: TGTGCCAGCAGCCTTGGACAGGTGAACACTGAAGCTTTCTTT. It yields the protein CASSLGQVNTEAFF.

J is TRBJ1-4 and V is TRBV19; D unclear. The CDR3 contains 15 residues. With 5 bases removed from V and 0 bases from J, the gap between germline ends came to 10 bases. Germline lookup yields CDR1 LNHDA and CDR2 SQIVND (reference sequence). The CDR3 loop is CASSLQDATNEKLFF. The CDR3 DNA follows: TGTGCCAGTAGTCTGCAGGACGCAACTAATGAAAAACTGTTTTTT.

This chain connects TRBV3-1 (or the pseudogene TRBV3-2) to TRBJ2-1; D is uncertain. Germline V CDR1 and CDR2: LGHDT, YNNKEL (reference sequence). The CDR3 loop spans 12 amino acids. The ends were cut back, 4 bases at V and 4 bases at J, with 5 bases in the middle. The CDR3 loop reads CASSPEYNEQFF. The CDR3 DNA follows: TGTGCCAGCAGCCCGGAATACAATGAGCAGTTCTTC.

This rearrangement joins TRBV29-1 to TRBJ2-5, with TRBD2 matching over 9 bases. The CDR3 consists of 14 residues. Per germline, CDR1 SQVTM and CDR2 ANQGSEA. V shed 3 bases and J 5 bases; nucleotides not matched to a gene: 7. CDR3 loop: CSVESGGSIETQYF. CDR3 nucleotides: TGCAGCGTTGAGAGCGGGGGGTCTATCGAGACCCAGTACTTC.

This clone appeared a single time. The J gene is TRBJ2-1, the V gene TRBV11-3; D assignment may be TRBD1 or TRBD2 (5 bases each). Trimming stripped 1 base from V and 0 bases from J, with 10 bases between. This CDR3 has 16 amino acids. Germline CDR1 SGHNT, CDR2 YENEEA. The CDR3 bases are TGTGCCAGCAGCTTAGGGGGGTGGAGCTCCTACAATGAGCAGTTCTTC. Translation gives CASSLGGWSSYNEQFF.

J is TRBJ2-7 and V is TRBV4-1, with 7 positions matching TRBD1. The germline CDR1 and CDR2 sequences are MGHRA and YSYEKL. There are 14 residues in the CDR3. The junction had 4 bases not matched to a gene; V was cut back by 0 bases and J by 5 bases. The DNA of the CDR3 is TGCGCCAGCAGCCAAGACCCTCAGGGGGACGAGCAGTACTTC. It translates to CASSQDPQGDEQYF.